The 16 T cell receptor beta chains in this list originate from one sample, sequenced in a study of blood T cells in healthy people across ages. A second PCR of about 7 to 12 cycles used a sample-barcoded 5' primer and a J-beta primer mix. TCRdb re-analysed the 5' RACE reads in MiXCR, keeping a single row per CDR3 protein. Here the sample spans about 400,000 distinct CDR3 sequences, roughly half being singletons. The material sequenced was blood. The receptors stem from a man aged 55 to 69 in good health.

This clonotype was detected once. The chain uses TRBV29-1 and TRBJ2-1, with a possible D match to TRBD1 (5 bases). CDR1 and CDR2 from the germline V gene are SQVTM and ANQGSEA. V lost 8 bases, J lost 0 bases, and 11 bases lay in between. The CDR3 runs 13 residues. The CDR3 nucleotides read TGCAGCTGGACACCGGACTCCTACAATGAGCAGTTCTTC. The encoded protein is CSWTPDSYNEQFF.

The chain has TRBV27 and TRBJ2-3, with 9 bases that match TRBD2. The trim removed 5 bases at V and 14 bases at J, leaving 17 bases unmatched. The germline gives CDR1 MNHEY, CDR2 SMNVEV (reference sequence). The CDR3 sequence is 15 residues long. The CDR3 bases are TGTGCCAGCAGTCCCCCGCAGCGGGAGGAGGGGGGTCGGTATTTT. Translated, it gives CASSPPQREEGGRYF.

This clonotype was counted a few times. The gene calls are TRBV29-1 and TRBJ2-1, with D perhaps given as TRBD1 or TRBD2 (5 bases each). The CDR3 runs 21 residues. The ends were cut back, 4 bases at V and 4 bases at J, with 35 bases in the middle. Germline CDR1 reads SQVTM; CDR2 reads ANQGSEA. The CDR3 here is CSVAHFLGTRLGRESYNEQFF. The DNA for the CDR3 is TGCAGCGTTGCCCATTTTCTCGGGACGCGGTTGGGAAGAGAATCATACAATGAGCAGTTCTTC.

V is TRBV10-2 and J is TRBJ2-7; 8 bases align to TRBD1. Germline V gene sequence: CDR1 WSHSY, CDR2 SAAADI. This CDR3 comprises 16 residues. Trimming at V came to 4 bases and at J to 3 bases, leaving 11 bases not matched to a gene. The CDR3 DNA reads TGCGCCAGCAGTGGGTCAACACAGGGGGTGGACTACGAGCAGTACTTC. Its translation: CASSGSTQGVDYEQYF.

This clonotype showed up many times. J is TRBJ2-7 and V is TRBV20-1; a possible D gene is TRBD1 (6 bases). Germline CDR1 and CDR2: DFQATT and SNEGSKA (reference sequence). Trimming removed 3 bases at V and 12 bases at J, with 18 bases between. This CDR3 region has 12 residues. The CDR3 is CSARDDGQPVYF. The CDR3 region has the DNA TGCAGTGCTAGGGATGATGGACAGCCGGTGTACTTC.

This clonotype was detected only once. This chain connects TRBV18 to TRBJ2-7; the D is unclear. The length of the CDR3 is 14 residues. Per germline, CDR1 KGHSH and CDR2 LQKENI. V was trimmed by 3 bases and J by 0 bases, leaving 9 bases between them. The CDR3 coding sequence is TGTGCCAGCTCACCTCCGACGGGCTCCTACGAGCAGTACTTC. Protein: CASSPPTGSYEQYF.

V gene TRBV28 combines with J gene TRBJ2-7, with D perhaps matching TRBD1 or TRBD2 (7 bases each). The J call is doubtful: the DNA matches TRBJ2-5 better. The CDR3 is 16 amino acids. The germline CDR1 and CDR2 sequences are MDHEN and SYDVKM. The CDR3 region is CASSAVQGRGSGTQYF. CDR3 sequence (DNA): TGTGCCAGCAGTGCAGTACAGGGGAGGGGTTCGGGGACCCAGTACTTC.

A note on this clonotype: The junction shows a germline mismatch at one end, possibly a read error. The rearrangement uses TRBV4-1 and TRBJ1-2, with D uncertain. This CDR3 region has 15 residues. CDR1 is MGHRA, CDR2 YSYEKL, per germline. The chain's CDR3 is CASSKADREGSGCTF. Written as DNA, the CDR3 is TGCGCCAGCAGCAAAGCCGACCGCGAAGGTAGCGGCTGCACCTTC.

CDR3 loop: CASSLLAATSREQFF. The CDR3 DNA follows: TGTGCCAGCAGCTTACTAGCGGCCACTTCGCGTGAGCAGTTCTTC. The chain uses TRBV7-2 and TRBJ2-1, with 7 bases lining up with TRBD2. CDR1 is SGHTA, CDR2 FQGNSA, per germline. Trimming at V came to 2 bases and at J to 9 bases, leaving 10 bases not matched to a gene. The CDR3 sequence is 15 residues long.

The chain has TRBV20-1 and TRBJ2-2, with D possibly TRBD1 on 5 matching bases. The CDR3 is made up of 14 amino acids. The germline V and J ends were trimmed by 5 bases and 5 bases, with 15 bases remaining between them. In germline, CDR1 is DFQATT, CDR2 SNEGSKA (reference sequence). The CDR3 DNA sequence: TGCAGTGCTCGGACATCGGAAATGACCGGGGAGCTGTTTTTT. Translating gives CSARTSEMTGELFF.

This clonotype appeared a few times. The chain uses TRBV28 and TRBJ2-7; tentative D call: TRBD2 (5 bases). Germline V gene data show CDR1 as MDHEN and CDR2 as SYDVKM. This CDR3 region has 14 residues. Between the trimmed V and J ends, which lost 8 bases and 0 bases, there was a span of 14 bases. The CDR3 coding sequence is TGTGCCAGCGGGGAGCAGGATCTCTCCTACGAGCAGTACTTC. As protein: CASGEQDLSYEQYF.

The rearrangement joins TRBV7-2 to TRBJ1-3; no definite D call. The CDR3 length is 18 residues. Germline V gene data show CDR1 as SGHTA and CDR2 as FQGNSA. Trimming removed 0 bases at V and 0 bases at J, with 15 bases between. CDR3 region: CASSLAVATVSSGNTIYF. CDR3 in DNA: TGTGCCAGCAGCTTAGCGGTTGCCACAGTGAGCTCTGGAAACACCATATATTTT.

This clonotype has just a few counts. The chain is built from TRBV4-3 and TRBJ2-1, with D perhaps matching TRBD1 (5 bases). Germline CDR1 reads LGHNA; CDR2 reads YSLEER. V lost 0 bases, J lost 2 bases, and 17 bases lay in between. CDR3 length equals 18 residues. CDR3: CASSQDMTSVGPYNEQFF. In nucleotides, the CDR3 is TGCGCCAGCAGCCAAGATATGACTTCCGTGGGGCCCTACAATGAGCAGTTCTTC.

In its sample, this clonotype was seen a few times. The CDR3 sequence: CASTEGYQPQHF. The CDR3 DNA sequence: TGTGCCAGCACCGAGGGGTATCAGCCCCAGCATTTT. The chain employs TRBV6-2 or TRBV6-3 and TRBJ1-5; possibly TRBD1 for D (5 bases). The CDR3 has 12 amino acids. The ends were cut back, 7 bases at V and 5 bases at J, with 9 bases in the middle. CDR1 is MNHEY, CDR2 SVGEGT, per germline.

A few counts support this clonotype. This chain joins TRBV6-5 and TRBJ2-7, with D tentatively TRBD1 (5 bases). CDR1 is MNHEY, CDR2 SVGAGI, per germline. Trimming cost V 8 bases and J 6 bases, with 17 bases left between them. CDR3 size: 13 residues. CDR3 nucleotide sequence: TGTGCCAGCGCCCGTGACAGCACAGGCGAGCAGTACTTC. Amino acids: CASARDSTGEQYF.

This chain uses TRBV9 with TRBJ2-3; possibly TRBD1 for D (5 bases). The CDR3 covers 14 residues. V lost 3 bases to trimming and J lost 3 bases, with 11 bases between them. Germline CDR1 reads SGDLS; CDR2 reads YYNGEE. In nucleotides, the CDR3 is TGTGCCAGCAGCGCCGAACAGGTGACAGATACGCAGTATTTT. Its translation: CASSAEQVTDTQYF.